This passage covers 21 T cell receptor beta chains from one sample sequenced in a study of T cell clonality in common variable immunodeficiency. Here immunoSEQ multiplex PCR was the method, and the copy in TCRdb shows in-frame clones only, minus some. The sample contains around 30,000 clones, none of them singletons. The sequenced sample consisted of peripheral blood mononuclear cells. The source of these receptors is a person aged 18 to 69 in good health.

This clone was detected ten times or more. The read terminates 3 residues before the CDR3 end, so the remaining end is supplied by the germline J gene. V usage is TRBV5-1 and J usage is TRBJ2-7, with 9 bases identical to TRBD1. Germline values: CDR1 SGHRS, CDR2 YFSETQ. The CDR3 sequence is 19 residues long. V trimming: 4 bases; J trimming: 4 bases; junction bases outside the gene matches: 21. The CDR3: CASSPQGAFRTRGSYEQYF. The part of the CDR3 DNA that was read is TGCGCCAGCAGCCCACAGGGGGCCTTTAGAACTAGGGGGTCGTACGAG.

This clone was detected ten times or more. The read stops 3 residues short of the end of the CDR3; the missing end is completed from the germline J gene. The chain has TRBV10-3 and TRBJ2-7; maybe TRBD1 (6 bases). Trimming left V 5 bases short and J 2 bases short, with 10 bases between. Germline CDR1 ENHRY, CDR2 SYGVKD. The CDR3 sequence is 13 residues long. CDR3 DNA, as far as it was read: TGTGCCATCAGTTCGACAGGAGCCTACGAG. Its protein is CAISSTGAYE. The full CDR3 sequence reads CAISSTGAYEQYF.

On this clone: The read terminates 3 residues before the CDR3 end, so the remaining end is supplied by the germline J gene. The chain recombines TRBV30 with TRBJ1-2; unclear D gene. CDR1 and CDR2 (germline): GTSNPN, SVGIG (reference sequence). This CDR3 spans 11 amino acids. The CDR3 is CAWSVYNDYTF. The CDR3 bases that were read are TGTGCCTGGAGTGTGTACAATGAC.

This clone was seen repeatedly, ten times or more. The DNA read from the CDR3 is TGTGCCAGCTCAACGCCTGCGGGGTCCTCCTACGAG. Amino acids: CASSTPAGSSYE. The full CDR3 is CASSTPAGSSYEQYF. V gene TRBV18 combines with J gene TRBJ2-7; TRBD2 is a possible D gene (6 bases). The CDR3 is cut off 3 residues early in the read; its end comes from the germline J gene. The CDR3 runs 15 residues. From germline, CDR1 is KGHSH and CDR2 LQKENI. Trimming stripped 5 bases from V and 0 bases from J, with 14 bases between.

The table lists this clone with many counts. The CDR3 end falls 3 residues outside the read, so it is completed with the germline J gene. The chain links TRBV18 to TRBJ2-3, with 9 bases that match TRBD2. Trimming at V came to 2 bases and at J to 8 bases, leaving 11 bases not matched to a gene. Germline loops: CDR1 KGHSH, CDR2 LQKENI. The CDR3 contains 16 residues. CDR3 DNA (partial): TGTGCCAGCTCACCATCGGCTAGCGGGACCCTCGTTACG. It specifies CASSPSASGTLVT. The CDR3 reads in full as CASSPSASGTLVTQYF. Complete variable domain (other parts from reference TRBV18 and TRBJ2-3): NAGVMQNPRHLVRRRGQEARLRCSPMKGHSHVYWYRQLPEEGLKFMVYLQKENIIDESGMPKERFSAEFPKEGPSILRIQQVVRGDSAAYFCASSPSASGTLVTQYFGPGTRLTVL.

This clone appeared a few times. CDR3 loop: CASSLAIGDYTF. The sequenced part of the CDR3 DNA is TGTGCCAGCAGCTTAGCCATCGGGGAC. V usage is TRBV7-2 and J usage is TRBJ1-2, with no clear D. The CDR3 end lies 3 residues beyond the end of the read and is filled in from the germline J gene. Germline CDR1 SGHTA, CDR2 FQGNSA. The CDR3 has 12 amino acids.

This clone was seen many times. CDR3 sequence: CSARRGAAGFEQYF. Partial CDR3 DNA: TGCAGTGCTAGGCGGGGGGCCGCGGGTTTCGAG. V is TRBV20-1 and J is TRBJ2-7, with 8 bases matching TRBD2. The read ends 3 residues early relative to the CDR3; the germline J gene fills the gap. V lost 3 bases, J lost 6 bases, and 10 bases stayed unmatched. Germline V gene sequence: CDR1 DFQATT, CDR2 SNEGSKA (reference sequence). The CDR3 extends over 14 amino acids.

This clone was detected ten times or more. The read terminates 3 residues before the CDR3 end, so the remaining end is supplied by the germline J gene. The V call is TRBV5-4, the J call TRBJ2-7; TRBD2 is a possible D gene (5 bases). The germline V and J ends were trimmed by 0 bases and 4 bases, with 14 bases remaining between them. The CDR3 contains 15 residues. Looked up from germline, CDR1 is SGHNT and CDR2 is YYREEE (reference sequence). The DNA read from the CDR3 is TGTGCCAGCAGCTTGGACGCGTCCGGGGTTTACGAG. This translates into CASSLDASGVYE. The CDR3 in full is CASSLDASGVYEQYF.

This clone was seen at least ten times. The read finishes 3 residues shy of the CDR3 end, and the germline J gene is used to complete it. The chain recombines TRBV2 with TRBJ1-4; 8 bases fit TRBD1. The CDR3 loop spans 13 amino acids. From germline, CDR1 is SNHLY and CDR2 FYNNEI. Losses at the gene ends were 9 bases for V and 8 bases for J; bases not matched to a gene: 8. The CDR3 loop is CARGNRGAEKLFF. CDR3 DNA (partial): TGTGCCAGGGGGAACAGGGGGGCCGAAAAA.

This clone was seen at least ten times. The CDR3: CASSGWTGGRETQYF. The covered CDR3 bases are TGTGCCAGCAGCGGTTGGACAGGGGGGAGAGAGACC. V and J are TRBV5-4 and TRBJ2-5; TRBD1 matches 10 bases. The sequence runs out 3 residues before the end of the CDR3; the remainder is reconstructed from the germline J gene. Trimming cost V 4 bases and J 4 bases; bases outside gene matches: 7. Per germline, CDR1 SGHNT and CDR2 YYREEE (reference sequence). The CDR3 runs to 15 residues.

This clone came up many times. The CDR3 extends 3 residues past the end of the read, so its final part is completed from the germline J gene. The rearrangement joins TRBV18 to TRBJ2-4, with D hard to call. V lost 0 bases and J lost 5, with 5 bases in between. The CDR3 covers 13 residues. Per germline, CDR1 KGHSH and CDR2 LQKENI. CDR3 amino acids: CASSPPQENIQYF. The CDR3 bases that were read are TGTGCCAGCTCACCACCCCAGGAAAACATT.

In its sample, this clone was seen many times. The read ends 3 residues early relative to the CDR3; the germline J gene fills the gap. The rearrangement uses TRBV5-1 and TRBJ2-5; D may be TRBD2 (5 bases). This CDR3 has 16 amino acids. V dropped 1 base and J dropped 2 bases, with 15 bases sitting between them. Germline CDR1 reads SGHRS; CDR2 reads YFSETQ. The CDR3 spells CASSLKASQGQETQYF. CDR3 DNA, as far as it was read: TGCGCCAGCAGCTTGAAGGCTAGCCAAGGTCAAGAGACC. Variable domain in full (rest from reference TRBV5-1 and TRBJ2-5): KAGVTQTPRYLIKTRGQQVTLSCSPISGHRSVSWYQQTPGQGLQFLFEYFSETQRNKGNFPGRFSGRQFSNSRSEMNVSTLELGDSALYLCASSLKASQGQETQYFGPGTRLLVL.

Note on this clone: The read stops 3 residues short of the end of the CDR3; the missing end is completed from the germline J gene. J is TRBJ1-1 and V is TRBV7-2; D not certain. The germline V gene encodes CDR1 SGHTA and CDR2 FQGNSA. CDR3 size: 14 residues. The ends were cut back, 2 bases at V and 1 base at J, with 8 bases in the middle. CDR3 protein: CASSLSRGNTEAFF. The DNA read from the CDR3 is TGTGCCAGCAGCTTATCCCGGGGGAACACTGAA. Combining the CDR3 with reference TRBV7-2 and TRBJ1-1 gives the whole variable domain GAGVSQSPSNKVTEKGKDVELRCDPISGHTALYWYRQSLGQGLEFLIYFQGNSAPDKSGLPSDRFSAERTGGSVSTLTIQRTQQEDSAVYLCASSLSRGNTEAFFGQGTRLTVV.

This clone occurred many times. The read falls 3 residues short of the CDR3 end, and the missing part is taken from the germline J gene. The chain combines TRBV20-1 with TRBJ1-2, with a tentative D call TRBD1 (6 bases). CDR3 length equals 14 residues. Germline V gene lookup returns CDR1 DFQATT and CDR2 SNEGSKA (reference sequence). The V end lost 6 bases, the J end lost 3 bases, and 17 bases lay between the germline ends. The CDR3 spells CSANPTGRDYGYTF. CDR3 DNA (partial): TGCAGTGCGAATCCAACAGGGCGAGACTATGGC.

This clone was picked up many times. The read ends 3 residues before the CDR3 terminus; that terminus is restored from the germline J gene. The rearrangement links TRBV2 to TRBJ2-7; D may be TRBD2 (5 bases). CDR1 and CDR2 from the germline V gene are SNHLY and FYNNEI. Trimming took 7 bases from V and 1 from J, leaving 8 bases between them. This CDR3 comprises 12 residues. The CDR3 region is CASMRVSYEQYF. Partial CDR3 DNA: TGTGCCAGCATGAGGGTTTCCTACGAG.

In its sample, this clone was seen many times. The sequence runs out 3 residues before the end of the CDR3; the remainder is reconstructed from the germline J gene. V usage is TRBV19 and J usage is TRBJ1-5; 8 bases are a match to TRBD1. Germline loops: CDR1 LNHDA, CDR2 SQIVND (reference sequence). V was pared by 5 bases and J by 6 bases, with 15 bases of the junction left unmatched. The CDR3 sequence is 17 residues long. This CDR3 reads CASSLPGRTGIGQPQHF. The DNA read from the CDR3 is TGTGCCAGTAGTCTTCCCGGGCGGACAGGGATAGGTCAGCCC.

The sample holds many counts of this clone. The DNA ends 3 residues before the CDR3 does, and the rest of the CDR3 is filled in from the germline J gene. J is TRBJ2-5 and V is TRBV12-3 or TRBV12-4, with D perhaps TRBD2 (6 bases). The CDR3 loop spans 15 amino acids. The germline V and J ends were trimmed by 7 bases and 4 bases, with 19 bases remaining between them. CDR3: CASTQGGISGETQYF. CDR3 DNA, as far as it was read: TGTGCCAGCACCCAAGGCGGAATTAGCGGAGAGACC.

To note about this clone: The sequenced fragment ends 3 residues before the CDR3 boundary, so the rest is inferred from the germline J gene. V and J are TRBV30 and TRBJ1-1; D perhaps matches TRBD1 (5 bases). Trimming took 5 bases from V and 3 from J, leaving 10 bases between them. The length of the CDR3 is 12 residues. CDR1 and CDR2 from the germline V gene are GTSNPN and SVGIG (reference sequence). The part of the CDR3 DNA that was read is TGTGCCTGGGGGGGGGATTACACTGAA. Protein product: CAWGGDYTE. The complete CDR3 reads CAWGGDYTEAFF.

Turning to this clone: The sequence runs out 3 residues before the end of the CDR3; the remainder is reconstructed from the germline J gene. The chain combines TRBV5-1 with TRBJ2-1; 14 bases line up with TRBD2. The CDR3 runs to 16 residues. The V gene's germline CDR1 is SGHRS and CDR2 YFSETQ. V lost 4 bases, J lost 2 bases, and 2 bases stayed unmatched. The chain's CDR3 is CASSPGLAGAYNEQFF. The covered CDR3 bases are TGCGCCAGCAGCCCGGGACTAGCGGGAGCCTACAATGAG.

This clone has at least ten counts. The sequenced fragment ends 3 residues before the CDR3 boundary, so the rest is inferred from the germline J gene. The chain links TRBV2 to TRBJ1-4, with D perhaps matching TRBD1 (5 bases). CDR1 is SNHLY and CDR2 is FYNNEI in the germline V gene. The ends were cut back, 2 bases at V and 7 bases at J, with 14 bases in the middle. The CDR3 sequence is 15 residues long. CDR3 sequence: CASSELSGGAEKLFF. Incomplete CDR3 DNA: TGTGCCAGCAGTGAATTGTCGGGGGGTGCTGAAAAA.

As to this clone: The CDR3 end is not reached by the read, which stops 3 residues before it; the germline J gene fills it in. The genes are TRBV19 and TRBJ1-2; D gene uncertain. The CDR3 is 13 amino acids. The germline CDR1 and CDR2 sequences are LNHDA and SQIVND (reference sequence). The CDR3: CASRKRAGDTYTF. CDR3 DNA, as far as it was read: TGTGCCAGTAGGAAGCGTGCGGGAGATACC. Filled out from reference TRBV19 and TRBJ1-2, the complete variable domain reads DGGITQSPKYLFRKEGQNVTLSCEQNLNHDAMYWYRQDPGQGLRLIYYSQIVNDFQKGDIAEGYSVSREKKESFPLTVTSAQKNPTAFYLCASRKRAGDTYTFGSGTRLTVV.